What follows are 32 T cell receptor beta chains derived from one specimen sequenced in a study of cytomegalovirus exposure and HLA in healthy donors. It was with 60 Vbeta and 13 Jbeta primers that the PCR ran. Clones were sequenced by immunoSEQ multiplex PCR, and TCRdb holds only the in-frame ones, with some missing. This repertoire shows about 120,000 clones, 70% to 90% found once; its top ten account for around 18%. The sequenced sample was PBMCs. The source is a man younger than 35 in good health and CMV-seropositive.

V is TRBV5-4 and J is TRBJ2-5, with 15 bases that match TRBD2. The J segment lost 2 bases and the V segment lost 10 bases, leaving 6 bases of the junction unmatched. This CDR3 region has 15 residues. The germline gives CDR1 SGHNT, CDR2 YYREEE (reference sequence). The CDR3 DNA reads TGTGCCGGGACTAGCGGGGGGAGGTTACAAGAGACCCAGTACTTC. Translated: CAGTSGGRLQETQYF.

The chain carries TRBV6-5 and TRBJ1-2, with 7 bases that match TRBD1. CDR1 and CDR2 from the germline V gene are MNHEY and SVGAGI. After removal of 6 bases from V and 0 bases from J, the junction contained 4 bases not matched to a gene. This CDR3 spans 14 amino acids. The CDR3 region has the DNA TGTGCCAGCAGCCGGACAGGAGCTAACTATGGCTACACCTTC. Translating gives CASSRTGANYGYTF.

The chain combines TRBV6-5 with TRBJ1-4; D may be TRBD1 (6 bases). The CDR3 spans 14 residues. CDR1 and CDR2 from the germline V gene are MNHEY and SVGAGI. Trimming pared 5 bases from V and 4 bases from J, leaving 11 bases between. In nucleotides, the CDR3 is TGTGCCAGCAGTACAGGGCTAAGTAATGAAAAACTGTTTTTT. It is translated as CASSTGLSNEKLFF.

V usage is TRBV4-1 and J usage is TRBJ1-3; TRBD1 matches at 8 bases. This CDR3 has 15 amino acids. Losses at the gene ends were 3 bases for V and 4 bases for J; bases not matched to a gene: 5. Germline CDR1 MGHRA, CDR2 YSYEKL. CDR3 residues: CASSQDRVRGNTIYF. The CDR3 DNA reads as TGCGCCAGCAGCCAGGACAGGGTGCGAGGAAACACCATATATTTT.

The chain joins TRBV6-5 to TRBJ2-4, with 14 bases aligning to TRBD2. Germline CDR1 reads MNHEY; CDR2 reads SVGAGI. Unmatched junction bases numbered 7, after V lost 4 bases and J lost 8 bases. The CDR3 consists of 16 residues. The CDR3 DNA follows: TGTGCCAGCAGTTTGACTAGCGGGGGGGCCATGGACATTCAGTACTTC. Its protein is CASSLTSGGAMDIQYF.

The chain has TRBV5-4 and TRBJ2-3, with D possibly matching TRBD1 (6 bases). This CDR3 is built from 14 residues. The V end lost 2 bases, the J end lost 6 bases, and 13 bases lay between the germline ends. Per the germline V gene, CDR1 is SGHNT and CDR2 is YYREEE (reference sequence). CDR3 coding DNA: TGTGCCAGCAGCTTCAGAGGACAGTCTGATACGCAGTATTTT. Its translation: CASSFRGQSDTQYF.

The chain has TRBV7-6 and TRBJ1-5; the match to TRBD1 covers 8 bases. The V gene end was trimmed by 5 bases and the J gene end by 5 bases; junction bases not matched to a gene: 11. CDR1 and CDR2 from the germline V gene are SGHVS and FNYEAQ. CDR3 size: 16 residues. The CDR3 nucleotides read TGTGCCAGCAGCCCAGCCCCAGGGGGCCAAGATCAGCCCCAGCATTTT. It is translated as CASSPAPGGQDQPQHF.

The J gene is TRBJ1-1, the V gene TRBV19; TRBD1 agrees at 8 bases. J was trimmed by 5 bases and V by 6 bases; bases with no gene match: 5. The CDR3 covers 13 residues. The germline CDR1 and CDR2 sequences are LNHDA and SQIVND (reference sequence). This chain's CDR3 is CASRYRGITEAFF. DNA for the CDR3: TGTGCCAGTAGATACAGGGGGATAACTGAAGCTTTCTTT.

The gene calls are TRBV30 and TRBJ1-1; no clear D. The CDR3 is 16 amino acids. Germline CDR1 reads GTSNPN; CDR2 reads SVGIG (reference sequence). Trimming took off 0 bases at V and 0 bases at J, with 14 bases between the two ends. This chain's CDR3 is CAWSVVWMGVNTEAFF. The CDR3 DNA reads as TGTGCCTGGAGTGTAGTCTGGATGGGAGTGAACACTGAAGCTTTCTTT.

The CDR3 spells CASSLWGGQETQYF. In DNA, the CDR3 is TGTGCCAGCAGCTTGTGGGGAGGGCAAGAGACCCAGTACTTC. V usage is TRBV5-4 and J usage is TRBJ2-5; 7 bases are a match to TRBD2. This CDR3 region has 14 residues. The germline V gene encodes CDR1 SGHNT and CDR2 YYREEE (reference sequence). V gave up 1 base and J gave up 2 bases; unmatched junction bases: 2.

This clone has a single count. The chain recombines TRBV25-1 with TRBJ1-2, with no clear D. V was clipped by 6 bases and J by 6 bases, with 14 bases between them. The CDR3 runs 13 residues. Germline-derived CDR1 and CDR2 are MGHDK and SYGVNS. The CDR3, as DNA: TGTGCCAGCAGCGGAATACGGGAGGATGGCTACACCTTC. The encoded protein is CASSGIREDGYTF.

There are a few counts of this clone. The chain combines TRBV5-1 with TRBJ1-1; unclear D gene. CDR1 is SGHRS and CDR2 is YFSETQ in the germline V gene. The CDR3 runs to 12 residues. Trimming pared 0 bases from V and 7 bases from J, leaving 7 bases between. The CDR3: CASSLGRDEAFF. The CDR3 DNA is TGCGCCAGCAGCTTGGGTCGGGATGAAGCTTTCTTT.

The chain couples TRBV7-9 to TRBJ2-7, with 8 bases identical to TRBD1. Germline V lookup: CDR1 SEHNR, CDR2 FQNEAQ (reference sequence). The CDR3 is 17 amino acids. Trimming at V came to 5 bases and at J to 0 bases, leaving 12 bases not matched to a gene. The CDR3 nucleotides read TGTGCCAGCAGCCCGGGTTTAGGGGACAGGACCTCCTACGAGCAGTACTTC. Its translation: CASSPGLGDRTSYEQYF.

The chain recombines TRBV5-4 with TRBJ2-1, with a possible D match to TRBD2 (5 bases). The CDR3 contains 14 residues. Germline CDR1 SGHNT, CDR2 YYREEE (reference sequence). Between the trimmed V and J ends, which lost 2 bases and 0 bases, there was a span of 6 bases. CDR3 sequence reads: CASSLGSSYNEQFF. CDR3 DNA: TGTGCCAGCAGCTTAGGGAGCTCCTACAATGAGCAGTTCTTC.

The J gene is TRBJ2-5, the V gene TRBV2, with D possibly matching TRBD1 (6 bases). Germline V gives CDR1 SNHLY, CDR2 FYNNEI. V was clipped by 10 bases and J by 1 base, with 10 bases between them. The CDR3 extends over 12 amino acids. Here the CDR3 DNA reads TGTGCCACCCTGGACAGCCAAGAGACCCAGTACTTC. Protein sequence: CATLDSQETQYF.

This chain links TRBV30 with TRBJ2-5; 9 positions match TRBD2. There are 13 residues in the CDR3. J gave up 4 bases and V 4 bases, and 4 bases lay outside the gene matches. Per germline, CDR1 GTSNPN and CDR2 SVGIG (reference sequence). This chain's CDR3 is CAWTSGVGETQYF. CDR3 bases: TGTGCCTGGACTAGCGGGGTAGGAGAGACCCAGTACTTC.

The V gene is TRBV5-1, the J gene TRBJ1-2; D unclear. V lost 1 base, J lost 4 bases, and 11 bases lay in between. Per germline, CDR1 SGHRS and CDR2 YFSETQ. The CDR3 runs 14 residues. The CDR3 region is CASSLSQAVYGYTF. CDR3 sequence (DNA): TGCGCCAGCAGCTTGTCTCAGGCAGTCTATGGCTACACCTTC.

The V and J genes are TRBV4-2 and TRBJ2-3; 9 bases fit TRBD2. CDR1 is LGHNA and CDR2 is YNFKEQ in the germline V gene. This CDR3 comprises 15 residues. V gave up 1 base and J gave up 2 bases; unmatched junction bases: 1. CDR3 nucleotide sequence: TGTGCCAGCAGCCAAGTAGCGGGGGCCACAGATACGCAGTATTTT. Encoded protein: CASSQVAGATDTQYF.

The chain uses TRBV2 and TRBJ2-3; TRBD2 aligns across 12 bases. Per the germline V gene, CDR1 is SNHLY and CDR2 is FYNNEI. The V gene end was trimmed by 2 bases and the J gene end by 5 bases; junction bases not matched to a gene: 5. The CDR3 runs to 16 residues. The chain's CDR3 is CASSEPSGGARDTQYF. For the CDR3, the DNA is TGTGCCAGCAGTGAACCTAGCGGGGGGGCTAGAGATACGCAGTATTTT.

This chain connects TRBV19 to TRBJ2-1, with TRBD2 matching 12 bases. CDR1 is LNHDA, CDR2 SQIVND, per germline (reference sequence). V trimming: 6 bases; J trimming: 3 bases; junction bases outside the gene matches: 3. The CDR3 covers 15 residues. The CDR3 reads CASRVLAGGYNEQFF. Written as DNA, the CDR3 is TGTGCCAGTAGGGTACTAGCGGGGGGCTACAATGAGCAGTTCTTC.

The CDR3 DNA sequence: TGTGCCAGCAGCTTAGCGGGACAGCTAGATGAGCAGTTCTTC. Its translation is CASSLAGQLDEQFF. This chain connects TRBV7-9 to TRBJ2-1, with TRBD1 matching over 7 bases. The length of the CDR3 is 14 residues. The germline V gene has CDR1 SEHNR and CDR2 FQNEAQ (reference sequence). Unmatched junction bases numbered 4, after V lost 0 bases and J lost 8 bases. Combining the CDR3 with reference TRBV7-9 and TRBJ2-1 gives the whole variable domain DTGVSQNPRHKITKRGQNVTFRCDPISEHNRLYWYRQTLGQGPEFLTYFQNEAQLEKSRLLSDRFSAERPKGSFSTLEIQRTEQGDSAMYLCASSLAGQLDEQFFGPGTRLTVL.

The chain carries TRBV7-9 and TRBJ2-3; the match to TRBD1 covers 8 bases. This CDR3 has 15 amino acids. The trim removed 5 bases at V and 3 bases at J, leaving 7 bases unmatched. The germline gives CDR1 SEHNR, CDR2 FQNEAQ (reference sequence). The CDR3 loop reads CASSPGQGRTDTQYF. The CDR3 DNA follows: TGTGCCAGCAGCCCCGGACAGGGAAGAACAGATACGCAGTATTTT.

The chain uses TRBV7-6 and TRBJ2-7; weak D call: TRBD2 (6 bases). Between the trimmed V and J ends, which lost 3 bases and 5 bases, there was a span of 14 bases. Looked up from germline, CDR1 is SGHVS and CDR2 is FNYEAQ. This CDR3 contains 14 residues. The CDR3 is CASSLGSGRNEQYF. Here the CDR3 DNA reads TGTGCCAGCAGCTTGGGCTCGGGGAGGAACGAGCAGTACTTC.

The rearrangement uses TRBV19 and TRBJ2-3; D is unclear. V was pared by 3 bases and J by 0 bases, with 10 bases between. The CDR3 sequence is 15 residues long. Germline V lookup: CDR1 LNHDA, CDR2 SQIVND (reference sequence). The CDR3 spells CASSMSVYSTDTQYF. In nucleotides, the CDR3 is TGTGCCAGTAGTATGTCCGTATATAGCACAGATACGCAGTATTTT. Together with reference TRBV19 and TRBJ2-3, the CDR3 gives the full variable domain: DGGITQSPKYLFRKEGQNVTLSCEQNLNHDAMYWYRQDPGQGLRLIYYSQIVNDFQKGDIAEGYSVSREKKESFPLTVTSAQKNPTAFYLCASSMSVYSTDTQYFGPGTRLTVL.

The chain links TRBV7-2 to TRBJ2-1; 7 bases line up with TRBD2. The trim removed 0 bases at V and 4 bases at J, leaving 3 bases unmatched. The CDR3 consists of 15 residues. From germline, CDR1 is SGHTA and CDR2 FQGNSA. For the CDR3, the DNA is TGTGCCAGCAGCTTAGCTGCGGGGGTTTACAATGAGCAGTTCTTC. Protein: CASSLAAGVYNEQFF.

The J gene is TRBJ2-7, the V gene TRBV27, with D possibly being TRBD1 (6 bases). V dropped 5 bases and J dropped 6 bases, with 17 bases sitting between them. The germline gives CDR1 MNHEY, CDR2 SMNVEV (reference sequence). This CDR3 contains 14 residues. The CDR3 region has the DNA TGTGCCAGCAGTCCTATCTCACAGGGCACCGAGCAGTACTTC. It codes for CASSPISQGTEQYF.

V and J are TRBV27 and TRBJ1-6; unclear D gene. Germline values: CDR1 MNHEY, CDR2 SMNVEV (reference sequence). Between the trimmed V and J ends, which lost 6 bases and 9 bases, there was a span of 15 bases. This CDR3 contains 14 residues. The CDR3 nucleotides read TGTGCCAGCAGAGCAGGAACCGTTGGTTCACCCCTCCACTTT. Amino acids: CASRAGTVGSPLHF.

The rearrangement joins TRBV6-1 to TRBJ2-7; D uncertain. The CDR3 spans 14 residues. Trimming cost V 1 base and J 0 bases, with 7 bases left between them. The germline V gene has CDR1 MNHNS and CDR2 SASEGT. CDR3 sequence (DNA): TGTGCCAGCAGTGAAGTTGGGCCCTCCTACGAGCAGTACTTC. Protein: CASSEVGPSYEQYF.

The chain employs TRBV11-2 and TRBJ2-5; D call uncertain. The V end lost 4 bases, the J end lost 10 bases, and 13 bases lay between the germline ends. CDR1 is SGHAT, CDR2 FQNNGV, per germline. The CDR3 runs 12 residues. The CDR3 nucleotides are TGTGCCAGCAGCTCGACTGCGATGCTCCAGTACTTC. Its protein is CASSSTAMLQYF. The variable domain in full, with the rest retrieved from reference TRBV11-2 and TRBJ2-5, is EAGVAQSPRYKIIEKRQSVAFWCNPISGHATLYWYQQILGQGPKLLIQFQNNGVVDDSQLPKDRFSAERLKGVDSTLKIQPAKLEDSAVYLCASSSTAMLQYFGPGTRLLVL.

The chain combines TRBV27 with TRBJ1-5; possibly TRBD1 for D (6 bases). CDR3 length: 15 residues. CDR1 is MNHEY, CDR2 SMNVEV, per germline (reference sequence). The germline V and J ends were trimmed by 3 bases and 2 bases, with 11 bases remaining between them. The CDR3 loop is CASSFSRGGNQPQHF. CDR3 nucleotide sequence: TGTGCCAGCAGTTTCTCCAGGGGTGGCAATCAGCCCCAGCATTTT.

The chain combines TRBV19 with TRBJ1-5, with D hard to call. V was shortened by 2 bases and J by 4 bases, with 9 bases between the two germline ends. This CDR3 has 14 residues. Germline loops: CDR1 LNHDA, CDR2 SQIVND (reference sequence). CDR3 loop: CASSISTPNQPQHF. For the CDR3, the DNA is TGTGCCAGTAGTATATCGACACCAAATCAGCCCCAGCATTTT. The complete variable domain, with remaining parts taken from reference TRBV19 and TRBJ1-5, reads DGGITQSPKYLFRKEGQNVTLSCEQNLNHDAMYWYRQDPGQGLRLIYYSQIVNDFQKGDIAEGYSVSREKKESFPLTVTSAQKNPTAFYLCASSISTPNQPQHFGDGTRLSIL.

This clone was counted once. The CDR3 loop is CAGGQGWEKLFF. The DNA of the CDR3 is TGTGCCGGGGGACAGGGGTGGGAAAAACTGTTTTTT. The chain has TRBV30 and TRBJ1-4, with 10 positions matching TRBD1. Germline V gene data show CDR1 as GTSNPN and CDR2 as SVGIG (reference sequence). V trimming: 8 bases; J trimming: 8 bases; junction bases outside the gene matches: 5. CDR3 size: 12 residues.